These 13 T cell receptor beta chains share one sample of origin, sequenced in a study of T cells in Graves' hyperthyroidism and ophthalmopathy. The CDR3 regions of TCR beta were amplified from RNA transcripts. An initial round of RT-PCR targeting the TCR CDR3 relied on the HTBI primer set. TCRdb independently ran MiXCR on the multiplex PCR reads; one entry per CDR3 protein. The data contain approximately 590,000 distinct CDR3 sequences, 15% to 19% of them singletons. Sequencing was carried out using blood. The receptors derive from a woman under 40 with Graves' hyperthyroidism.

This clonotype was counted ten times or more. The chain couples TRBV20-1 to TRBJ1-5, with 7 positions matching TRBD1. The CDR3 sequence is 14 residues long. The junction had 7 bases not matched to a gene; V was cut back by 4 bases and J by 4 bases. CDR1 is DFQATT, CDR2 SNEGSKA, per germline (reference sequence). The CDR3 protein is CSATGTALNQPQHF. CDR3 nucleotide sequence: TGCAGTGCTACCGGGACAGCACTGAATCAGCCCCAGCATTTT.

This clonotype was recorded at least ten times. CDR3 residues: CASSLEGTGRPEQYF. The DNA of the CDR3 is TGTGCCAGCAGCTTAGAGGGGACTGGGAGGCCCGAGCAGTACTTC. The V call is TRBV7-9, the J call TRBJ2-7; tentative D call: TRBD2 (6 bases). The CDR3 is made up of 15 amino acids. V lost 1 base, J lost 6 bases, and 16 bases lay in between. The germline CDR1 and CDR2 sequences are SEHNR and FQNEAQ (reference sequence).

J is TRBJ1-2 and V is TRBV11-3; maybe TRBD1 (5 bases). In germline, CDR1 is SGHNT, CDR2 YENEEA. The CDR3 runs 11 residues. V lost 3 bases and J 8 bases, leaving 7 bases between the germline ends. The CDR3 DNA reads TGTGCCAGCAGCTTGGAGGGGGGCTACACCTTC. It specifies CASSLEGGYTF.

The sample holds many counts of this clonotype. This chain joins TRBV2 and TRBJ2-2, with D possibly being TRBD2 (5 bases). The CDR3 extends over 13 amino acids. V lost 7 bases and J 1 base, leaving 7 bases between the germline ends. The germline gives CDR1 SNHLY, CDR2 FYNNEI. Written as DNA, the CDR3 is TGTGCCAGCATGGGAGTGAACACCGGGGAGCTGTTTTTT. Translation gives CASMGVNTGELFF.

This clonotype was seen many times. The chain employs TRBV5-1 and TRBJ2-7, with D maybe TRBD2 (5 bases). The CDR3 is 15 amino acids. V lost 1 base to trimming and J lost 0 bases, with 11 bases between them. Germline CDR1 and CDR2: SGHRS and YFSETQ. The CDR3 DNA follows: TGCGCCAGCAGCTTGTACGACGGAGGCTCCTACGAGCAGTACTTC. Encoded protein: CASSLYDGGSYEQYF.

This clonotype was seen more than once but under ten times. This sequence joins TRBV12-5 and TRBJ2-1; no clear D. The germline CDR1 and CDR2 sequences are LGHNT and FRNRAP. The ends were cut back, 4 bases at V and 7 bases at J, with 11 bases in the middle. The CDR3 runs 13 residues. The CDR3 sequence: CASGSSPGNEQFF. CDR3 sequence (DNA): TGTGCTAGTGGTTCGTCCCCTGGGAATGAGCAGTTCTTC.

The genes are TRBV7-9 and TRBJ2-2; D gene uncertain. This CDR3 comprises 17 residues. The V gene's germline CDR1 is SEHNR and CDR2 FQNEAQ (reference sequence). With 4 bases removed from V and 4 bases from J, the gap between germline ends came to 19 bases. In nucleotides, the CDR3 is TGTGCCAGCAGCTCAATAGGGCAGTCTGTTGGCACCGGGGAGCTGTTTTTT. Translating it yields CASSSIGQSVGTGELFF.

The chain has TRBV9 and TRBJ2-3, with a weak D call TRBD2 (5 bases). The germline V gene has CDR1 SGDLS and CDR2 YYNGEE. V gave up 1 base and J gave up 4 bases, with 22 bases separating them. The CDR3 has 18 amino acids. The CDR3 sequence: CASSVRSGGPHSPDTQYF. The CDR3 DNA follows: TGTGCCAGCAGCGTAAGATCAGGAGGACCACATTCTCCAGATACGCAGTATTTT.

This clonotype was seen ten or more times. The V and J genes are TRBV2 and TRBJ2-4; the D is unclear. The germline V gene encodes CDR1 SNHLY and CDR2 FYNNEI. With 5 bases removed from V and 5 bases from J, the gap between germline ends came to 19 bases. The CDR3 contains 16 residues. For the CDR3, the DNA is TGTGCCAGCAGTTTGGTTACGGCCGTCCCTCAAAACATTCAGTACTTC. Its translation is CASSLVTAVPQNIQYF.

This clonotype has a count of ten or more. V and J are TRBV6-1 and TRBJ2-3; D gene ambiguous. V lost 6 bases, J lost 2 bases, and 3 bases lay in between. Germline CDR1 and CDR2: MNHNS and SASEGT. This CDR3 region has 11 residues. CDR3 loop: CASRITDTQYF. The CDR3 DNA reads as TGTGCCAGCAGGATCACAGATACGCAGTATTTT.

This clonotype was seen only a few times. This CDR3 fails to terminate in the conserved phenylalanine or tryptophan, so it likely reflects a read error. For the CDR3, the DNA is TGTGCCAGCAGCTTGAACCAGGGGGCGAACACTGAAGCTTTCCTT. Its protein product is CASSLNQGANTEAFL. The V call is TRBV7-2, the J call TRBJ1-1; 8 bases agree with TRBD1. With 3 bases clipped from V and 1 base from J, the junction kept 4 bases outside the gene matches. The CDR3 length is 15 residues. Germline values: CDR1 SGHTA, CDR2 FQGNSA.

This clonotype was observed many times. The chain couples TRBV20-1 to TRBJ2-7; TRBD1 might be the D (5 bases). V dropped 5 bases and J dropped 0 bases, with 14 bases sitting between them. Germline CDR1 is DFQATT and CDR2 is SNEGSKA (reference sequence). The CDR3 totals 14 residues. CDR3 nucleotide sequence: TGCAGTGCTCTGACAGCCCCTTCCTCCTACGAGCAGTACTTC. Its protein is CSALTAPSSYEQYF.

The rearrangement links TRBV9 to TRBJ1-5; D is perhaps TRBD1 (5 bases). The CDR3 is 14 residues long. The V end was cut by 1 base, the J end by 2 bases, with 7 bases between. Germline V gene lookup returns CDR1 SGDLS and CDR2 YYNGEE. CDR3 in amino acids: CASSVRGGNQPQHF. The CDR3 DNA is TGTGCCAGCAGCGTAAGGGGAGGCAATCAGCCCCAGCATTTT.